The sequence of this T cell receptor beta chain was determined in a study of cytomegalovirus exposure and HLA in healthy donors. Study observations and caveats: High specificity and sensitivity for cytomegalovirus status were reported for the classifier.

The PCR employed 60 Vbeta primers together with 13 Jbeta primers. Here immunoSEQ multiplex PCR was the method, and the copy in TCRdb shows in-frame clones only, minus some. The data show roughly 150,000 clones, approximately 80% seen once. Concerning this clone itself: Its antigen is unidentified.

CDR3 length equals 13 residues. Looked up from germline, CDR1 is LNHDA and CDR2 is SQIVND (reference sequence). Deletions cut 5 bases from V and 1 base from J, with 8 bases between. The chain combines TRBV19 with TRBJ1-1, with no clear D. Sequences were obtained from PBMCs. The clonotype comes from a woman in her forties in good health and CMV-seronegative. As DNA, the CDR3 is TGTGCCAGTAGTGCGACTAAGAACACTGAAGCTTTCTTT. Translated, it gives CASSATKNTEAFF.